Presented here are 8 T cell receptor beta chains from one specimen sequenced in a study of blood T cell repertoires in COVID-19. Sequencing was performed with immunoSEQ multiplex PCR; in TCRdb, only in-frame clones are kept and a portion is missing. This sample yields about 230,000 clones, of which approximately 85% are seen a single time; around 0.97% belongs to the top ten. Material for sequencing was peripheral blood. These receptors were collected from a man in his forties with acute or convalescent COVID-19.

This clone has just one count. The gene calls are TRBV9 and TRBJ2-2; the D gene is possibly TRBD1 (5 bases). CDR1 is SGDLS, CDR2 YYNGEE, per germline. The CDR3 is 14 residues long. Deletions cut 0 bases from V and 2 bases from J, with 5 bases between. CDR3 coding DNA: TGTGCCAGCAGCGTAGGGACAAACACCGGGGAGCTGTTTTTT. It encodes CASSVGTNTGELFF.

The chain combines TRBV24-1 with TRBJ2-2; tentative D call: TRBD1 (6 bases). Germline values: CDR1 KGHDR, CDR2 SFDVKD. The CDR3 loop spans 15 amino acids. Trimming left V 2 bases short and J 6 bases short, with 12 bases between. The CDR3 region is CATSDSRTEAGELFF. The CDR3 DNA follows: TGTGCCACCAGTGATTCCCGGACAGAGGCCGGGGAGCTGTTTTTT.

This clone has just one count. V and J are TRBV2 and TRBJ1-1; no clear D. Germline V gene lookup returns CDR1 SNHLY and CDR2 FYNNEI. This CDR3 is built from 13 residues. The V and J ends lost 1 base and 3 bases respectively, with 6 bases between them. The CDR3 region has the DNA TGTGCCAGCAGTGAAGATGTAGACACTGAAGCTTTCTTT. This translates into CASSEDVDTEAFF. The full variable domain, its missing parts supplied by reference TRBV2 and TRBJ1-1, is EPEVTQTPSHQVTQMGQEVILRCVPISNHLYFYWYRQILGQKVEFLVSFYNNEISEKSEIFDDQFSVERPDGSNFTLKIRSTKLEDSAMYFCASSEDVDTEAFFGQGTRLTVV.

This rearrangement joins TRBV5-1 to TRBJ1-2, with D perhaps matching TRBD1 (5 bases). CDR3 size: 14 residues. With 0 bases removed from V and 8 bases from J, the gap between germline ends came to 14 bases. Germline lookup yields CDR1 SGHRS and CDR2 YFSETQ. The CDR3 protein is CASSLGGTMYGYTF. As DNA, the CDR3 is TGCGCCAGCAGCTTGGGCGGGACTATGTACGGCTACACCTTC.

The gene calls are TRBV21-1 and TRBJ2-2; the tabulated D call, TRBD1, remains unverified against the DNA. TRBV21-1 corresponds to a pseudogene. The CDR3 is made up of 18 amino acids. The CDR3 is CASSEAPGQGRYTGELFF. The DNA of the CDR3 is TGTGCCAGCAGCGAGGCCCCCGGACAGGGGAGGTACACCGGGGAGCTGTTTTTT.

CDR3 sequence (DNA): TGCGCCAGCAGCTTGTACCCAACCGACACAGATGGCTACACCTTC. Translating it yields CASSLYPTDTDGYTF. The rearrangement joins TRBV5-1 to TRBJ1-2; D is unresolved. CDR1 is SGHRS, CDR2 YFSETQ, per germline. V lost 1 base and J 6 bases, leaving 16 bases between the germline ends. This CDR3 spans 15 amino acids.

The chain uses TRBV28 and TRBJ1-5; tentatively, D is TRBD1 (6 bases). There are 17 residues in the CDR3. CDR1 is MDHEN and CDR2 is SYDVKM in the germline V gene. The V end lost 1 base, the J end lost 10 bases, and 23 bases lay between the germline ends. The CDR3 DNA sequence: TGTGCCAGCAGTTTATCCGGGGGGCGTGAGATAGGACGACCCCAGCATTTT. Amino acids: CASSLSGGREIGRPQHF.

The CDR3 DNA is TGTGCCAGTAGTCTTACAATGTCCTACGAGCAGTACTTC. It specifies CASSLTMSYEQYF. The chain joins TRBV19 to TRBJ2-7; no firm D call. The CDR3 covers 13 residues. Per the germline V gene, CDR1 is LNHDA and CDR2 is SQIVND (reference sequence). V lost 5 bases and J 1 base, leaving 9 bases between the germline ends. The full variable domain, with the rest looked up from reference TRBV19 and TRBJ2-7, is DGGITQSPKYLFRKEGQNVTLSCEQNLNHDAMYWYRQDPGQGLRLIYYSQIVNDFQKGDIAEGYSVSREKKESFPLTVTSAQKNPTAFYLCASSLTMSYEQYFGPGTRLTVT.